A selection of T cell receptor beta chains follows, all from one sample in a study of blood T cell repertoires in COVID-19. Sequenced by immunoSEQ multiplex PCR; TCRdb stores in-frame clones only, minus some. The profile covers about 250,000 clones, with roughly 90% appearing a single time and under 0.95% taken by the ten largest. The sequencing sample was made of peripheral blood. The receptors were sampled from a woman aged 25 to 39 with acute or convalescent COVID-19. CDR3s include the opening cysteine and the closing phenylalanine or tryptophan. Each record gives: J gene, V gene, D gene, clone size, CDR3 protein, CDR3 DNA. The D gene is left open where the match is weak. Part of the rows lack a size; the others show once, few, many or a class for expanded clones.

TRBJ2-3 | TRBV4-3 | TRBD1 | NA | CASSQEERGQADTQYF | TGCGCCAGCAGCCAAGAAGAAAGGGGGCAAGCAGATACGCAGTATTTT
TRBJ1-2 | TRBV7-2 | NA | NA | CASSLEADYHYGYTF | TGTGCCAGCAGCTTAGAGGCAGACTACCACTATGGCTACACCTTC
TRBJ2-7 | TRBV12-5 | NA | NA | CASGVVGSTYEQYF | TGTGCTAGTGGGGTTGTTGGCAGTACCTACGAGCAGTACTTC
TRBJ1-4 | TRBV13 | TRBD1 | NA | CASSLGGQGGEKLFF | TGTGCCAGCAGCTTAGGGGGACAGGGTGGTGAAAAACTGTTTTTT
TRBJ2-2 | TRBV10-3 | TRBD1 | NA | CAIRRDRPNTGELFF | TGTGCCATCAGAAGGGACAGACCGAACACCGGGGAGCTGTTTTTT
TRBJ1-3 | TRBV19 | NA | NA | CASSIGTATRRGNTIYF | TGTGCCAGTAGTATAGGAACGGCGACTAGACGTGGAAACACCATATATTTT
TRBJ2-5 | TRBV27 | TRBD2 | NA | CASSLRLAGEGETQYF | TGTGCCAGCAGTTTACGACTAGCGGGAGAAGGAGAGACCCAGTACTTC
TRBJ1-1 | TRBV27 | NA | NA | CASSLGTGELGAFF | TGTGCCAGCAGTCTGGGGACGGGGGAACTGGGGGCTTTCTTT
TRBJ2-1 | TRBV6-5 | TRBD2 | once | CASSYPGVAGSYEQFF | TGTGCCAGCAGTTACCCCGGGGTAGCGGGCTCATATGAGCAGTTCTTC
TRBJ1-1 | TRBV7-8 | TRBD1 | NA | CASSLARQGLGTEAFF | TGTGCCAGCAGCTTAGCAAGACAGGGCTTAGGCACTGAAGCTTTCTTT
TRBJ2-3 | TRBV9 | NA | NA | CASSPIVGGPSTDTQYF | TGTGCCAGCAGCCCCATAGTGGGGGGACCGAGCACAGATACGCAGTATTTT
TRBJ2-4 | TRBV27 | TRBD1 | once | CASSLFWTGQLKNIQYF | TGTGCCAGCAGTTTATTTTGGACAGGACAACTAAAAAACATTCAGTACTTC
TRBJ2-7 | TRBV4-1 | NA | NA | CASSQARAYEQYF | TGCGCCAGCAGCCAAGCTAGAGCCTACGAGCAGTACTTC
TRBJ2-7 | TRBV11-2 | TRBD2 | once | CASSLGEGHYEQYF | TGTGCCAGCAGCTTAGGGGAGGGCCACTACGAGCAGTACTTC
TRBJ2-7 | TRBV19 | TRBD1 | NA | CAGQDLYEQYF | TGTGCCGGACAGGACTTATACGAGCAGTACTTC
TRBJ1-3 | TRBV5-6 | NA | NA | CASSEFYREGSGNTIYF | TGTGCCAGCAGCGAGTTTTACAGGGAAGGGTCTGGAAACACCATATATTTT
TRBJ2-5 | TRBV3-1/TRBV3-2 | TRBD2 | NA | CASSQAGGGGREETQYF | TGTGCCAGCAGCCAAGCGGGAGGCGGCGGGAGGGAAGAGACCCAGTACTTC
TRBJ2-1 | TRBV30 | NA | NA | CAWSVKGGLPSYNEQFF | TGTGCCTGGAGTGTAAAGGGGGGGCTCCCCTCCTACAATGAGCAGTTCTTC
TRBJ2-5 | TRBV6-5 | TRBD1 | NA | CASRRDRAETQYF | TGTGCCAGCAGAAGGGACAGGGCAGAGACCCAGTACTTC
TRBJ2-1 | TRBV7-7 | NA | NA | CASSLSRAGINEQFF | TGTGCCAGCAGCTTGTCCAGGGCTGGAATAAATGAGCAGTTCTTC
TRBJ2-5 | TRBV11-3 | NA | NA | CASSLGTQVEETQYF | TGTGCCAGCAGCTTAGGGACTCAGGTGGAAGAGACCCAGTACTTC
TRBJ1-1 | TRBV19 | NA | NA | CASSHQGLNTEAFF | TGTGCCAGTAGTCACCAGGGTCTGAACACTGAAGCTTTCTTT
TRBJ1-2 | TRBV6-1 | TRBD1 | NA | CASSEMDRDVTDYTF | TGTGCCAGCAGTGAAATGGACAGGGACGTTACGGACTACACCTTC
TRBJ2-6 | TRBV6-5 | NA | once | CASSSGETSGANVLTF | TGTGCCAGCAGTTCCGGGGAAACCTCTGGGGCCAACGTCCTGACTTTC
TRBJ2-2 | TRBV6-5 | NA | NA | CASKANGGTGELFF | TGTGCCAGCAAGGCTAACGGGGGCACCGGGGAGCTGTTTTTT
TRBJ2-5 | TRBV29-1 | NA | NA | CSVTGLETQYF | TGCAGCGTGACAGGTTTGGAGACCCAGTACTTC
TRBJ2-7 | TRBV11-3 | NA | NA | CASRGEAYEQYF | TGTGCCAGCAGGGGAGAAGCCTACGAGCAGTACTTC
TRBJ1-2 | TRBV6-5 | NA | NA | CASSNGGGYTF | TGTGCCAGCAGCAACGGGGGTGGCTACACCTTC
TRBJ2-7 | TRBV15 | TRBD2 | NA | CATSRDRGRSSYEQYF | TGTGCCACCAGCAGAGATCGCGGGAGGTCCTCCTACGAGCAGTACTTC
TRBJ1-1 | TRBV15 | TRBD1 | once | CATSRDRGTGGFRSMNTEAFF | TGTGCCACCAGCAGAGATCGGGGGACAGGGGGCTTTAGGTCCATGAACACTGAAGCTTTCTTT
TRBJ2-6 | TRBV19 | TRBD1 | NA | CASSWGTGATGANVLTF | TGTGCCAGTAGTTGGGGGACAGGGGCTACTGGGGCCAACGTCCTGACTTTC
TRBJ1-4 | TRBV19 | NA | NA | CASSMFGRGTNEKLFF | TGTGCCAGTAGTATGTTTGGGCGCGGGACTAATGAAAAACTGTTTTTT
TRBJ1-1 | TRBV6-6 | TRBD1 | NA | CASIPNRGNTEAFF | TGTGCCAGCATCCCTAACAGGGGTAACACTGAAGCTTTCTTT
TRBJ1-6 | TRBV27 | NA | NA | CASSGERGSPLHF | TGTGCCAGCTCTGGGGAGCGGGGTTCACCCCTCCACTTT
TRBJ2-1 | TRBV4-2 | NA | NA | CASSQDLGREQFF | TGTGCCAGCAGCCAAGATCTAGGAAGGGAGCAGTTCTTC
TRBJ2-7 | TRBV10-3 | TRBD2 | NA | CAISEAGGTTYEQYF | TGTGCCATCAGTGAGGCGGGGGGCACCACCTACGAGCAGTACTTC
TRBJ1-6 | TRBV12-5 | TRBD1 | once | CASGGQGNSPLHF | TGTGCTAGTGGGGGACAGGGCAATTCACCCCTCCACTTT
TRBJ2-7 | TRBV20-1 | TRBD2 | NA | CSASPAGGAYEQYF | TGCAGTGCTAGTCCGGCGGGAGGCGCCTACGAGCAGTACTTC
TRBJ2-3 | TRBV28 | TRBD2 | NA | CASSLMSGRTTDTQYF | TGTGCCAGCAGTTTAATGAGCGGGAGGACCACAGATACGCAGTATTTT
TRBJ1-6 | TRBV7-2 | NA | NA | CASSLVRASYNSPLHF | TGTGCCAGCAGCTTAGTCAGGGCGTCCTATAATTCACCCCTCCACTTT